This T cell receptor (beta chain) was recorded in a study of blood T cell repertoires in COVID-19 (dated by TCRdb to 2018 to 2020). Context from the whole study: The collaborator samples originated in the United States, Italy and Spain and spanned the acute and convalescent phases of COVID-19. The material from the prospective study consisted of cDNA or gDNA derived from T cells, B-cell-depleted T cells, or PBMCs. Subjects who had been exposed to COVID-19, were actively infected with it, or had recovered from it provided the deeply sampled blood TCRbeta repertoires that made up the dataset. A freely available public database, intended as a resource for researchers studying the immune response to SARS-CoV-2, is where the repertoires were released. The samples were drawn from two sources: the first 160 participants of the ongoing ImmuneRACE study, and over 1,000 subjects contributed by 6 global collaborators. Nearly every sample came with metadata listing a de-identified subject ID, COVID-19 status, age in years and sex. HLA class I and class II types, where available, came from metadata supplied by the sample provider rather than from assay-based typing.

In the prospective study, participants were about 18 to 89 years old, resided in fewer than 25 geographic areas of the United States, and were enrolled through a virtual design. In the prospective study, participants were assigned to cohorts based on the clinical history participants reported in a screening survey and a study questionnaire. Recovered participants in ImmuneRACE Cohort 3 were defined as having two consecutive negative NP/OP PCR tests, clearance from a healthcare professional, or resolution of symptoms. Each participant in the prospective study had whole blood, serum and a nasopharyngeal or oropharyngeal swab collected by mobile phlebotomists. Additional blood draws and questionnaires over an approximately two-month period could optionally be provided by prospective study participants. Before DNA extraction, blood samples from the prospective study were shipped at room temperature or frozen.

TCRbeta CDR3 regions were amplified from genomic DNA using the immunoSEQ Assay, a bias-controlled multiplex PCR. As for how the authors treated the data: The number of nucleated cells in each sample was estimated from the amplification of reference gene primers within the assay. To quantify the absolute abundance of each unique TCRbeta CDR3 rearrangement, sequence reads were collapsed and filtered. For each sample, productive Simpson clonality was calculated as the square root of Simpson's diversity index over productive rearrangements. TCRdb took over this immuneACCESS table, retaining in-frame rearrangements with V and J assigned. Such tables are incomplete; in checked studies, under half of the missing clones stem from an unresolved V gene, and the remainder is unexplained. V, J and clone size derive from that table, while D and trimming were established from the DNA sequence. The sample data list about 120,000 clones, and 80% to 85% of these were observed just once. 3.9% of the sample is taken by the ten largest.

The germline V gene (reference sequence) specifies LNHDA as CDR1 and SQIVND as CDR2. The CDR3 contains 16 residues, cysteine and phenylalanine counted. Only the CDR3 DNA is retained, 48 bases long and in frame from the first base. Unmatched junction bases come to 9, with V trimmed by 5 bases and J by 1 base. Turning to this clone: What antigen it recognizes has not been identified. No per-base quality is available; no much larger clone lies one base away.

Results and caveats for the whole study, not just this receptor: The quantity of clinical and demographic metadata differed by source and by participant and was supplied without curation.

Here the chain combines TRBV19 and TRBJ1-1, with 8 bases aligning to TRBD1. Source material: PBMCs or T cells enriched from blood (not recorded which). This receptor was taken from a woman between 25 and 40 years old who had recovered from COVID-19. The nucleotide sequence reads as follows: TGTGCCAGTAGTCCCCGGACAGGGAAGAGGAACACTGAAGCTTTCTTT. It translates to CASSPRTGKRNTEAFF.